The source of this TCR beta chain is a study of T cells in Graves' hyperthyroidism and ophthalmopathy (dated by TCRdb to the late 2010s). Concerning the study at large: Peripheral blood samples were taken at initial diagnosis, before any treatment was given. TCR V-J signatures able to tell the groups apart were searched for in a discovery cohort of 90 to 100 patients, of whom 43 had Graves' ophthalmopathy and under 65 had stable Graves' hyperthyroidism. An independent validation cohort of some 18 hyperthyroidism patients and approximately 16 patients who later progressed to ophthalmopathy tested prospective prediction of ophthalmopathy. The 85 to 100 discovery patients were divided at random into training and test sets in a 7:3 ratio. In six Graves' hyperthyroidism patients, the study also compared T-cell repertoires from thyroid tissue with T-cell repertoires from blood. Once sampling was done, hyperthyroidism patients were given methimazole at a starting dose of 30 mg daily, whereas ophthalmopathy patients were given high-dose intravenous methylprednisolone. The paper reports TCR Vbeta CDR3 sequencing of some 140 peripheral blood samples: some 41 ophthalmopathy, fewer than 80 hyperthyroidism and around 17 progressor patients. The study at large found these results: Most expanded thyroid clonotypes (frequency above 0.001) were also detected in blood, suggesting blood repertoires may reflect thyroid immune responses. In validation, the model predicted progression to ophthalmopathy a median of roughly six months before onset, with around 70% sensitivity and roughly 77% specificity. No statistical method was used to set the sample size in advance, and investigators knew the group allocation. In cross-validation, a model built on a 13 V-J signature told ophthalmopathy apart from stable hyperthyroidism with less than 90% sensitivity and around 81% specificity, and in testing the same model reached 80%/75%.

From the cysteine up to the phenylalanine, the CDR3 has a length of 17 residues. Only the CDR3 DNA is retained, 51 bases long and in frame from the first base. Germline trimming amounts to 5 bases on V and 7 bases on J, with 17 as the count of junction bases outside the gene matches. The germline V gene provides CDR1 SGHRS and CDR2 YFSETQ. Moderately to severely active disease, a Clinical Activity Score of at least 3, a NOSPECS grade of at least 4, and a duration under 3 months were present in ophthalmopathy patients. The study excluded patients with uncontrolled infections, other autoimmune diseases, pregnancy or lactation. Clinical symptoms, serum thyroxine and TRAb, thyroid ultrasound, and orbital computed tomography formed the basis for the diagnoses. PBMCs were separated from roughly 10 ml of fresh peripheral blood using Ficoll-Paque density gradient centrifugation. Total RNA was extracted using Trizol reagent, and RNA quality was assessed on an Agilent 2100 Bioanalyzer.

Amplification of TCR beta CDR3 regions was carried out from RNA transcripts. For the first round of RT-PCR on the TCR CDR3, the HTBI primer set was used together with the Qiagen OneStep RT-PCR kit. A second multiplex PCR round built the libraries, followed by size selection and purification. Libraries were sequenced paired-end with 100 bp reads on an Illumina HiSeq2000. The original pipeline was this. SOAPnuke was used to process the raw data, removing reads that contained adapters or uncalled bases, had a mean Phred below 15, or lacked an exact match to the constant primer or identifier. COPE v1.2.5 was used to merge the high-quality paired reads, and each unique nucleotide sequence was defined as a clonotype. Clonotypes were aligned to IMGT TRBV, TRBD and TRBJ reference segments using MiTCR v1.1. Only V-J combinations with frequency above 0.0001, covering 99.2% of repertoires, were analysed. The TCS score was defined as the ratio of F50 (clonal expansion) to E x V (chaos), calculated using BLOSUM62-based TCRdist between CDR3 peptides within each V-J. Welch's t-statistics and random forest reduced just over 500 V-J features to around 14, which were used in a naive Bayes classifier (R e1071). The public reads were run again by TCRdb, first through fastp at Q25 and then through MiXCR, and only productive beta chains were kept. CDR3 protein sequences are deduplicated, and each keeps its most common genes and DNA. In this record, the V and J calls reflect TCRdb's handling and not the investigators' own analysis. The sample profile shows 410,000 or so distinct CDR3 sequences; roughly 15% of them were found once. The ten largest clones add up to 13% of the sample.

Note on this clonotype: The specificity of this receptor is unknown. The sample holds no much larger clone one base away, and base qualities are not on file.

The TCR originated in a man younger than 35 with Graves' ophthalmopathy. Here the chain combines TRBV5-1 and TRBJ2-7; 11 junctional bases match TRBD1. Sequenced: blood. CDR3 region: CASRAWTSGQGGIEQYF. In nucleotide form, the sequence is TGCGCCAGCAGAGCTTGGACCTCGGGACAGGGGGGGATAGAGCAGTACTTC.